This T cell receptor beta chain was sequenced for a study of blood T cells in healthy people across ages. Primers used in a second PCR of roughly 6 to 11 cycles were a sample-barcoded 5' primer and a J-beta primer mix. MiXCR, applied by TCRdb to the 5' RACE reads, yields one record per CDR3 protein. Of about 1.6 million distinct CDR3 sequences listed, roughly 30% are singletons. Looked up from germline, CDR1 is LNHDA and CDR2 is SQIVND (reference sequence). The CDR3 is 12 residues long. With 6 bases removed from V and 6 bases from J, the gap between germline ends came to 11 bases. This TCR came from a woman aged 25 to 45 in good health. Sequencing was done on a sample of blood. The chain carries TRBV19 and TRBJ1-1; D not certain. The CDR3 bases are TGTGCCAGTAGGGACGGGGTCGCTGAAGCTTTCTTT. Its translation is CASRDGVAEAFF. Based on the CDR3 plus reference TRBV19 and TRBJ1-1, the full variable domain is DGGITQSPKYLFRKEGQNVTLSCEQNLNHDAMYWYRQDPGQGLRLIYYSQIVNDFQKGDIAEGYSVSREKKESFPLTVTSAQKNPTAFYLCASRDGVAEAFFGQGTRLTVV.